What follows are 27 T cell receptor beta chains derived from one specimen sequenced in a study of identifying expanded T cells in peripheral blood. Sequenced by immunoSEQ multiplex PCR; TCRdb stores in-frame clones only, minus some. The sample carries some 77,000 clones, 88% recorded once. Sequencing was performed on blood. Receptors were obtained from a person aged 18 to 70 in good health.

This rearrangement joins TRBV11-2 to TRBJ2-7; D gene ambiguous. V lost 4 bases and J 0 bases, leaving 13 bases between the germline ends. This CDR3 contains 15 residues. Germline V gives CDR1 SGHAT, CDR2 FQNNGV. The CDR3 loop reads CASSSPRRISYEQYF. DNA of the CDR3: TGTGCCAGCAGCTCCCCCAGGCGTATCTCCTACGAGCAGTACTTC.

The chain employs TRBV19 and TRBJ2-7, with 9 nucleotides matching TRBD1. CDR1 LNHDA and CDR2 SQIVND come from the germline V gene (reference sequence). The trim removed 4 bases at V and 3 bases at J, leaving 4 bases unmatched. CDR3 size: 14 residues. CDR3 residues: CASSTTTGGYEQYF. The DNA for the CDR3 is TGTGCCAGTAGTACCACGACAGGGGGCTACGAGCAGTACTTC.

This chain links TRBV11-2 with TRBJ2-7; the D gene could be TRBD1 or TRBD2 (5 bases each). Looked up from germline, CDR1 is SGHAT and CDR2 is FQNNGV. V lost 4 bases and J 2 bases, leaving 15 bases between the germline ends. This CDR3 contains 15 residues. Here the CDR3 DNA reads TGTGCCAGCAGCTCCCCCTTACTGGGGGCCTACGAGCAGTACTTC. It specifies CASSSPLLGAYEQYF.

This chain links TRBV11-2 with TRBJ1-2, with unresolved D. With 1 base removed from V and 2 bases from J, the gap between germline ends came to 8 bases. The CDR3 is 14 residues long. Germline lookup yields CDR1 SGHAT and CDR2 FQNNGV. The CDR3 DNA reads TGTGCCAGCAGCTTAGGCCCAGGCAACTATGGCTACACCTTC. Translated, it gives CASSLGPGNYGYTF.

CDR3 sequence: CASSLPDRAYEQYF. The CDR3 DNA reads TGTGCCAGCAGTTTACCGGACAGGGCCTACGAGCAGTACTTC. The chain joins TRBV5-4 to TRBJ2-7; the match to TRBD1 covers 8 bases. Germline CDR1 and CDR2: SGHNT and YYREEE (reference sequence). The CDR3 runs to 14 residues. V shed 5 bases and J 2 bases; nucleotides not matched to a gene: 6.

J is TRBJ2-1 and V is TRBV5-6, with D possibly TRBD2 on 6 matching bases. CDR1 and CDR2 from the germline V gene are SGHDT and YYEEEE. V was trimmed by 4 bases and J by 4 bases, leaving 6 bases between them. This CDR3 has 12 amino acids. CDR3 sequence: CASSGGYNEQFF. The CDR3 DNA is TGTGCCAGCAGCGGGGGGTACAATGAGCAGTTCTTC. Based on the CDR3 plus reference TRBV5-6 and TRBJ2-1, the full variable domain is DAGVTQSPTHLIKTRGQQVTLRCSPKSGHDTVSWYQQALGQGPQFIFQYYEEEERQRGNFPDRFSGHQFPNYSSELNVNALLLGDSALYLCASSGGYNEQFFGPGTRLTVL.

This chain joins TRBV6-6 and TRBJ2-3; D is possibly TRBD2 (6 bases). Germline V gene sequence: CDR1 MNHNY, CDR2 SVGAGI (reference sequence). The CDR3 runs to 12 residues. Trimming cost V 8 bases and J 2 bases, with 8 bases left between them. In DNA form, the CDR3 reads TGTGCCAGCCGGGAGCCCACAGATACGCAGTATTTT. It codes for CASREPTDTQYF.

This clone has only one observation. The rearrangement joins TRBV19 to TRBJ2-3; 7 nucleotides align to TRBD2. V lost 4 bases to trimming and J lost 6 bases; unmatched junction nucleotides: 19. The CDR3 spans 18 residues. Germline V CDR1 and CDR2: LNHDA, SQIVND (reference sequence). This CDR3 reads CASSSVPPGLLSLDTQYF. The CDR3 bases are TGTGCCAGTAGTAGCGTACCACCGGGACTACTGAGCCTGGATACGCAGTATTTT.

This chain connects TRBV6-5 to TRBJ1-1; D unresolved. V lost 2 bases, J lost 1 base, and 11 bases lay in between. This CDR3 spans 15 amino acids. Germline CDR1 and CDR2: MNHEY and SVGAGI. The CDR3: CASSYRAVGNTEAFF. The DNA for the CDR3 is TGTGCCAGCAGTTACAGGGCAGTAGGGAACACTGAAGCTTTCTTT.

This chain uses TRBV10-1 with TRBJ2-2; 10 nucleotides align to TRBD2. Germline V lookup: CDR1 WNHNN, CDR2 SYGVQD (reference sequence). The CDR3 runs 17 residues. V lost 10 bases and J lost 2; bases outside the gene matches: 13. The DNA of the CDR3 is TGCGCCATCGAGGACCCGCTAGCGGGGGTTAACACCGGGGAGCTGTTTTTT. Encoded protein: CAIEDPLAGVNTGELFF.

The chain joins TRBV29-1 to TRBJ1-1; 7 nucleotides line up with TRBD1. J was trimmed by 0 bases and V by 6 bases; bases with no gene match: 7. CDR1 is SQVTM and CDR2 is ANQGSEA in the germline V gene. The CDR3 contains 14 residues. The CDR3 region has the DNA TGCAGCGTGGCTAGACAGGGATTGAACACTGAAGCTTTCTTT. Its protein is CSVARQGLNTEAFF.

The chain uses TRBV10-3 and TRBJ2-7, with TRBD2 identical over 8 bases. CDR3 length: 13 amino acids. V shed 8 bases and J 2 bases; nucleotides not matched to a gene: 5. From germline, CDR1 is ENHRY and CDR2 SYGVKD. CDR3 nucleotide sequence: TGTGCCATCGGCCCTAGCGGGCCCTACGAGCAGTACTTC. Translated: CAIGPSGPYEQYF.

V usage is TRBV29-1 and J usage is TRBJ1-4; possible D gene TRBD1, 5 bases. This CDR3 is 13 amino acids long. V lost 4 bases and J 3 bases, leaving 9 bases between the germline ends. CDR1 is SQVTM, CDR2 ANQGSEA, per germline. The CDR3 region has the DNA TGCAGCGTTGGGACAACTTCTAATGAAAAACTGTTTTTT. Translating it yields CSVGTTSNEKLFF.

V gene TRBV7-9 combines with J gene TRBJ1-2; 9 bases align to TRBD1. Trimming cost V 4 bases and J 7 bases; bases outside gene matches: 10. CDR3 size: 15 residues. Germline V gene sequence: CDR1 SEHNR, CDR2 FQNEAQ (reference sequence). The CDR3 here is CASSSRTGVVGGYTF. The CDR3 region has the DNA TGTGCCAGCAGCTCCCGGACAGGGGTAGTTGGTGGCTACACCTTC. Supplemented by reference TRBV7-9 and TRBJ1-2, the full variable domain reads DTGVSQNPRHKITKRGQNVTFRCDPISEHNRLYWYRQTLGQGPEFLTYFQNEAQLEKSRLLSDRFSAERPKGSFSTLEIQRTEQGDSAMYLCASSSRTGVVGGYTFGSGTRLTVV.

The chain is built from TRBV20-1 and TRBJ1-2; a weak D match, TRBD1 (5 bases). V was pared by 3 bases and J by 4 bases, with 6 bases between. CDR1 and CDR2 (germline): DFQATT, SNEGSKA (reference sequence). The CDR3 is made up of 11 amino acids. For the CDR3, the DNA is TGCAGTGCTAGGGGGGTCTATGGCTACACCTTC. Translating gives CSARGVYGYTF.

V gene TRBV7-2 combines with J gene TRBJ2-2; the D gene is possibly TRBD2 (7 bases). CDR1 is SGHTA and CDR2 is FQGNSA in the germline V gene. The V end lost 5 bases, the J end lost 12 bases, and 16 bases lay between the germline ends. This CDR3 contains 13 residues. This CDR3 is CASSPLLRGQLFF. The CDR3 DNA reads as TGTGCCAGCAGCCCTCTTTTGCGGGGGCAGCTGTTTTTT. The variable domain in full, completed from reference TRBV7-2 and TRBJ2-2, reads GAGVSQSPSNKVTEKGKDVELRCDPISGHTALYWYRQSLGQGLEFLIYFQGNSAPDKSGLPSDRFSAERTGGSVSTLTIQRTQQEDSAVYLCASSPLLRGQLFFGEGSRLTVL.

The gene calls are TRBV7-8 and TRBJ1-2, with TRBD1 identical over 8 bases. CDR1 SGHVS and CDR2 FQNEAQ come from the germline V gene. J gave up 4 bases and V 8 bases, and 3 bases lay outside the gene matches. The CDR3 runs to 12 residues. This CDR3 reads CASGQGLYGYTF. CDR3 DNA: TGTGCCAGCGGACAGGGACTCTATGGCTACACCTTC.

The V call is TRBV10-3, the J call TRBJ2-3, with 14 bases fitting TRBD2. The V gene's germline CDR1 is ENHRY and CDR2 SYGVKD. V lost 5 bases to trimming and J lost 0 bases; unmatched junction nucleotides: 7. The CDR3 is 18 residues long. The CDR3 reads CAISFGLAGGTSTDTQYF. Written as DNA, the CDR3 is TGTGCCATCAGTTTCGGACTAGCGGGGGGTACTAGCACAGATACGCAGTATTTT.

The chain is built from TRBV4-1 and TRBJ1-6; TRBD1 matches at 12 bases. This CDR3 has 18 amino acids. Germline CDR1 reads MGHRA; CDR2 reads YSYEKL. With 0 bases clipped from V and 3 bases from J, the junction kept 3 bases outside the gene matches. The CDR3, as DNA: TGCGCCAGCAGCCAAGATCGGGACAGGGGGCTCTATAATTCACCCCTCCACTTT. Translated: CASSQDRDRGLYNSPLHF.

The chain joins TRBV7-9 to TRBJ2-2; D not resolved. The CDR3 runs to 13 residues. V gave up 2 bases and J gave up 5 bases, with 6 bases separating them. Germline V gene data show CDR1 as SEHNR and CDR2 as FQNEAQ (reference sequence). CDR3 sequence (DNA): TGTGCCAGCAGCTTATTTCAGACCGGGGAGCTGTTTTTT. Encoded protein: CASSLFQTGELFF.

CDR3 sequence: CASTKQGRGTEAFF. CDR3 coding DNA: TGTGCCAGTACCAAACAGGGGCGGGGCACTGAAGCTTTCTTT. The chain uses TRBV19 and TRBJ1-1; 7 bases agree with TRBD1. The CDR3 extends over 14 amino acids. V lost 7 bases to trimming and J lost 4 bases; unmatched junction nucleotides: 9. Germline V gene sequence: CDR1 LNHDA, CDR2 SQIVND (reference sequence). The complete variable domain, with remaining parts taken from reference TRBV19 and TRBJ1-1, reads DGGITQSPKYLFRKEGQNVTLSCEQNLNHDAMYWYRQDPGQGLRLIYYSQIVNDFQKGDIAEGYSVSREKKESFPLTVTSAQKNPTAFYLCASTKQGRGTEAFFGQGTRLTVV.

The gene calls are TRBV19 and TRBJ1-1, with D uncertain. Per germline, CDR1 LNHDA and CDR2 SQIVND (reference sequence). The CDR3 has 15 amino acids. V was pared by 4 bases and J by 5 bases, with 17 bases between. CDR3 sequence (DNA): TGTGCCAGTAGTAAGGAACGAACGGCGGGGACTGAAGCTTTCTTT. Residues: CASSKERTAGTEAFF. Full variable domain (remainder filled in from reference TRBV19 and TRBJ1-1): DGGITQSPKYLFRKEGQNVTLSCEQNLNHDAMYWYRQDPGQGLRLIYYSQIVNDFQKGDIAEGYSVSREKKESFPLTVTSAQKNPTAFYLCASSKERTAGTEAFFGQGTRLTVV.

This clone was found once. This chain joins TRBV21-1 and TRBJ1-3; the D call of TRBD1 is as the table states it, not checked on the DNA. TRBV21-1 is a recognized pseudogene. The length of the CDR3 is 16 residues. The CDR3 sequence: CASSKEVALSGNTIYF. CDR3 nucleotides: TGTGCCAGCAGCAAAGAAGTGGCCCTCTCTGGAAACACCATATATTTT.

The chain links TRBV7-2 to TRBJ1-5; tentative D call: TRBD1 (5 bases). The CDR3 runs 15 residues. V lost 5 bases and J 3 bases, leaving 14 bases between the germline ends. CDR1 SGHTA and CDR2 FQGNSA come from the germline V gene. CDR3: CASSRDSTNNQPQHF. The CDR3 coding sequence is TGTGCCAGCAGCCGAGACAGCACCAACAATCAGCCCCAGCATTTT.

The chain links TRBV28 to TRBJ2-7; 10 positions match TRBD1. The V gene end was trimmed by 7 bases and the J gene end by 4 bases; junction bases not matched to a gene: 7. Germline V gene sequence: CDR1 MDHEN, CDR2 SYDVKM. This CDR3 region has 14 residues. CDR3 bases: TGTGCCAGCAAGGGGAGGGACAGGGGTTACGAGCAGTACTTC. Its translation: CASKGRDRGYEQYF.

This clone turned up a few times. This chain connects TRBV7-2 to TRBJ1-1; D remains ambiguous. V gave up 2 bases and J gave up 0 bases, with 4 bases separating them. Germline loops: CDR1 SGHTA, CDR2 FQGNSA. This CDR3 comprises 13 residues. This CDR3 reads CASSLIMNTEAFF. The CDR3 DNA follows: TGTGCCAGCAGCTTAATAATGAACACTGAAGCTTTCTTT.

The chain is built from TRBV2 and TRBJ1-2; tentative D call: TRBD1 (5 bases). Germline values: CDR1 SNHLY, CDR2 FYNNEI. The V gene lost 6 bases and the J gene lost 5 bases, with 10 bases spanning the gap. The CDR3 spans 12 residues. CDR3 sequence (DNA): TGTGCCAGCAGGAAGGGACCTTATGGCTACACCTTC. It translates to CASRKGPYGYTF.